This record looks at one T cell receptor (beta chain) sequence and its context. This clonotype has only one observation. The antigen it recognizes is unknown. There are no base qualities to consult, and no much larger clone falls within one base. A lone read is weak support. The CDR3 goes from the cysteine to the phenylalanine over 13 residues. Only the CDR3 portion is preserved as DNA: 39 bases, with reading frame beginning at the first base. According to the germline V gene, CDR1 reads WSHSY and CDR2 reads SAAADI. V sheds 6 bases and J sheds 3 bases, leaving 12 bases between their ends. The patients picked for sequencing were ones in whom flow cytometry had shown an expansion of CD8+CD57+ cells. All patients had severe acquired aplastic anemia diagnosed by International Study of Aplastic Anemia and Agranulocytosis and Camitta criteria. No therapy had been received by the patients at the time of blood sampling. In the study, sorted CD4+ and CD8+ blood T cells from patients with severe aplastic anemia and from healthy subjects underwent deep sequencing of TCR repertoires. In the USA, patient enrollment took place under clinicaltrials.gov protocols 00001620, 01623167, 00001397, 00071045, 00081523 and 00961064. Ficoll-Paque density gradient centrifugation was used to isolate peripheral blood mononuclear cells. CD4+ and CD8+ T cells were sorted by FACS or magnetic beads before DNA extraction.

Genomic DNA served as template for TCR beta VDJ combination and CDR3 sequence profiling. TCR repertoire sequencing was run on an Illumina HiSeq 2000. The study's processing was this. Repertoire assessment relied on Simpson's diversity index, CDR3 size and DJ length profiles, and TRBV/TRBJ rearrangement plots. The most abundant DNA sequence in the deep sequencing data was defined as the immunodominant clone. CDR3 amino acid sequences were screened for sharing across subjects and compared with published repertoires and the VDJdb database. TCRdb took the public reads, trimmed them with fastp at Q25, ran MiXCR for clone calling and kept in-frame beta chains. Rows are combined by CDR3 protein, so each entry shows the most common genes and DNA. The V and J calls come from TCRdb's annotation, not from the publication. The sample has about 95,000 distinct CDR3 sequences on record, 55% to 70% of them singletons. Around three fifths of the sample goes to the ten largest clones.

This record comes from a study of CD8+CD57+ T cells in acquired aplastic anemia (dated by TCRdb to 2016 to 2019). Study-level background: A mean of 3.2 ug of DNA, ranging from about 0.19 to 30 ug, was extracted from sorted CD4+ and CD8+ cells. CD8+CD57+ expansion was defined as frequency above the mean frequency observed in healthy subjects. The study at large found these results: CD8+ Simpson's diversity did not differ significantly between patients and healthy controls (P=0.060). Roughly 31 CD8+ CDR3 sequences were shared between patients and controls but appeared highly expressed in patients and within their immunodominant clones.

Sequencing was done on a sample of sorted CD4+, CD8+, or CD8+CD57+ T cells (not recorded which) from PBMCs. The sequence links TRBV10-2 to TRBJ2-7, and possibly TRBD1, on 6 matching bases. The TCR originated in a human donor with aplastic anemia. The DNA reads TGCGCCAGCAGCCGGGACATAGACTACGAGCAGTACTTC. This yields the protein CASSRDIDYEQYF.